This is a list of T cell receptor beta chains from one sample in a study of blood T cell repertoires in COVID-19. The protocol was immunoSEQ multiplex PCR, while the TCRdb copy is restricted to in-frame clones and leaves out a portion. In the table there are 190,000 or so clones, over 75% of which are singletons. Sequenced input: peripheral blood. The receptors derive from a man between 35 and 55 years old with active or convalescent COVID-19. Each CDR3 is given with its conserved first and last residue. Each record gives: clone size, V gene, J gene, D gene, CDR3 DNA, CDR3 protein. The D gene is left open where the match is weak. The size field is filled for only some rows; it gives once, few, many or a size class.

>.|TRBV10-3|TRBJ1-5|TRBD1
TGTGCCATCAGGAAAGGACAGGGGATCCCCCAGCATTTT
CAIRKGQGIPQHF
>.|TRBV6-5|TRBJ2-4|TRBD2
TGTGCCAGCACGGACTTAGCGGGGCGGAAAAACATTCAGTACTTC
CASTDLAGRKNIQYF
>.|TRBV2|TRBJ2-7|TRBD1
TGTGCCAGCAAATCGACAGGGCTCCACGAGCAGTACTTC
CASKSTGLHEQYF
>.|TRBV12-3/TRBV12-4|TRBJ2-7|TRBD1
TGTGCCAGCAGTCCGGGACAGTACTACGAGCAGTACTTC
CASSPGQYYEQYF
>.|TRBV5-1|TRBJ1-1|.
TGCGCCAGCAGCTTGGTCAGAGGCACTGAAGCTTTCTTT
CASSLVRGTEAFF
>.|TRBV19|TRBJ2-7|.
TGTGCCAGTAGTCCCGCGGGGCAGGACTACGAGCAGTACTTC
CASSPAGQDYEQYF
>many|TRBV6-2/TRBV6-3|TRBJ2-3|TRBD1
TGTGCCAGCAGTACGACAGGGCACCCAGATACGCAGTATTTT
CASSTTGHPDTQYF
>.|TRBV12-5|TRBJ1-1|.
TGTGCTAGTGGTTTGGGGGCAAACGACATGAACACTGAAGCTTTCTTT
CASGLGANDMNTEAFF
>.|TRBV4-1|TRBJ1-2|TRBD1
TGCGCCAGCAGCCAAACCACAGGGGGGGTCTATGGCTACACCTTC
CASSQTTGGVYGYTF
>.|TRBV29-1|TRBJ2-3|.
TGCAGCCACGTAGGAGGGGTACCCTCAGATACGCAGTATTTT
CSHVGGVPSDTQYF
>.|TRBV4-2|TRBJ1-1|.
TGTGCCAGCAGCCCCACGTCGGCGGGGAACACTGAAGCTTTCTTT
CASSPTSAGNTEAFF
>.|TRBV7-2|TRBJ2-1|TRBD2
TGTGCCAGCAGCTTAATAGCGGGGGGCTCCTACAATGAGCAGTTCTTC
CASSLIAGGSYNEQFF
>.|TRBV2|TRBJ2-2|TRBD2
TGTGCCAGCAAGGGACTAGCCAAAACTAGAGGGACCGGGGAGCTGTTTTTT
CASKGLAKTRGTGELFF
>few|TRBV5-5|TRBJ1-5|.
TGTGCCAGCAGACTGGGGGCGGCGAATCAGCCCCAGCATTTT
CASRLGAANQPQHF
>.|TRBV28|TRBJ1-6|.
TGTGCCAGCAGTTTATTACAAGACTATAATTCACCCCTCCACTTT
CASSLLQDYNSPLHF
>.|TRBV3-1/TRBV3-2|TRBJ1-1|.
TGTGCCAGCAGCCAATTGGACAAGAACACTGAAGCTTTCTTT
CASSQLDKNTEAFF
>.|TRBV11-2|TRBJ2-5|.
TGTGCCAGCAGCTTAGGCAGGGGCGAGGGAGAGACCCAGTACTTC
CASSLGRGEGETQYF
>.|TRBV11-2|TRBJ2-7|.
TGTGCCAGCAGCCGCGCCGACACCTCCTACGAGCAGTACTTC
CASSRADTSYEQYF
>.|TRBV7-9|TRBJ1-2|.
TGTGCCAGCAGCTTGAGCGCAGAGCCCCATGGCTACACCTTC
CASSLSAEPHGYTF
>.|TRBV4-3|TRBJ1-3|TRBD1
TGCGCCAGCAGCCAAAGGACAGGGACTGGAAACACCATATATTTT
CASSQRTGTGNTIYF
>few|TRBV4-2|TRBJ2-7|TRBD2
TGTGCCAGCAGCCCCGGTGGCGGGGGGTCCTATCACGAGCAGTACTTC
CASSPGGGGSYHEQYF
>.|TRBV3-1/TRBV3-2|TRBJ1-2|TRBD1
TGTGCCAGCAGCCAAGGTAACAGGGGTTTTAATGATGGCTACACCTTC
CASSQGNRGFNDGYTF
>.|TRBV11-1|TRBJ2-7|TRBD2
TGTGCCAGCAGCTTGCCGGGGACTAGCGGCTACGAGCAGTACTTC
CASSLPGTSGYEQYF
>.|TRBV29-1|TRBJ2-7|TRBD1
TGCAGCGTTGAAGGCCCCGGGACAGGGACCGAGCAGTACTTC
CSVEGPGTGTEQYF
>.|TRBV30|TRBJ1-1|.
TGTGCCTGGATCACCAGGGCTAACACTGAAGCTTTCTTT
CAWITRANTEAFF
>.|TRBV7-9|TRBJ2-7|TRBD2
TGTGCCAGCAGCCCCCGGGCGGGGGGAGGTGAGCAGTACTTC
CASSPRAGGGEQYF
>.|TRBV7-8|TRBJ1-3|TRBD1
TGTGCCAGCAGCTTAATCGACAGGGAGTCTGGAAACACCATATATTTT
CASSLIDRESGNTIYF
>.|TRBV4-1|TRBJ1-2|.
TGCGCCAGCAGCCAAGAGGGGAATACATGGGGGCATGGCTACACCTTC
CASSQEGNTWGHGYTF
>.|TRBV7-8|TRBJ1-6|TRBD1
TGTGCCAGCAGCTCAGGGACAGGGGGGAGTTCACCCCTCCACTTT
CASSSGTGGSSPLHF
>.|TRBV6-5|TRBJ1-2|.
TGTGCCACCAATTGGAAAAGTCGGTCTACGGAGGGCTACACCTTC
CATNWKSRSTEGYTF
>.|TRBV6-5|TRBJ1-1|TRBD1
TGTGCCAGCAATCGAGACAGGGGGTACGCTGAAGCTTTCTTT
CASNRDRGYAEAFF
>.|TRBV6-5|TRBJ1-5|TRBD1
TGTGCCAGCATTAAGACAGGGGGGGGCAATCAGCCCCAGCATTTT
CASIKTGGGNQPQHF
>.|TRBV7-2|TRBJ2-7|TRBD1
TGTGCCAGCAGCGGGGACAGGAACTACGAGCAGTACTTC
CASSGDRNYEQYF
>.|TRBV27|TRBJ2-7|TRBD2
TGTGCCAGCAGGAATAGCGGGGGGGCTTACGAGCAGTACTTC
CASRNSGGAYEQYF
>.|TRBV19|TRBJ2-7|.
TGTGCCAGTAGTATAAAAGGGACACCCTACGAGCAGTACTTC
CASSIKGTPYEQYF
>.|TRBV10-3|TRBJ1-5|TRBD1
TGTGCCATCAGCGGGACAGGTAGGCAGCCCCAGCATTTT
CAISGTGRQPQHF
>.|TRBV6-6|TRBJ1-2|.
TGTGCCAGCGGGGAGTATGGCTACACCTTC
CASGEYGYTF